This T cell receptor (beta chain) appears in the sequencing data of a study of blood T cells in healthy people across ages. The overall study: Through template switching, about one barcoded beta molecule was captured per two T cells, as measured in model experiments.

Study-level points and caveats: Estimates of diversity drawn from one million T cells were considered underestimates. With age, beta diversity per million T cells declined roughly linearly, significantly by 40.

A remark on this clonotype: As yet, its antigen is unknown.

Together with a sample-barcoded 5' primer, a J-beta primer mix was included in a second PCR lasting about 7 to 11 cycles. Every cDNA molecule carried a tag from a template-switch adaptor bearing 12 random nucleotides. In TCRdb, the 5' RACE reads were re-called with MiXCR into one record per CDR3 protein. The sample holds approximately 600,000 distinct CDR3 sequences, under 70% seen once. After removal of 3 bases from V and 8 bases from J, the junction contained 7 bases not matched to a gene. CDR3 length: 15 residues. The germline CDR1 and CDR2 sequences are SNHLY and FYNNEI. The sequence was obtained from a man in his 60s in good health. V gene TRBV2 combines with J gene TRBJ1-6; 7 nucleotides match TRBD1. Specimen: blood. The CDR3 region is CASSETGREDSPLHF. The CDR3 DNA reads as TGTGCCAGCAGTGAGACAGGGCGGGAGGATTCACCCCTCCACTTT.